This entry features one T cell receptor (beta chain) sequence. As yet, its antigen is unknown. The CDR3 has 13 amino acids. Germline values: CDR1 LNHDA, CDR2 SQIVND (reference sequence). Trimming removed 6 bases from V and 1 base from J, with 9 bases in between. Sequenced by immunoSEQ multiplex PCR; TCRdb stores in-frame clones only, minus some. The sample lists about 40,000 clones, approximately 90% occurring once. The sample belongs to a study of OX40 agonist ivuxolimab in advanced cancers. In the study overall: Treatment of patients was with ivuxolimab, an agonistic anti-OX40 (CD134) antibody. The study enrolled dose-escalation patients with hepatocellular carcinoma, melanoma, renal cell or head and neck cancer. Of the patients, three showed partial responses, one with hepatocellular carcinoma and two with cutaneous melanoma.

Findings of the study overall: There were, on average, more expanded clones in CD8+ T cells than in CD4+.

The V call is TRBV19, the J call TRBJ1-1; the D is unclear. This material consisted of CD4+ or CD8+ T cells sorted from blood, taken in a trial of the OX40 agonist ivuxolimab. The receptor was derived from an adult with an advanced solid tumor such as melanoma, head and neck, liver or kidney cancer. CDR3 sequence reads: CASREIGNTEAFF. The CDR3 DNA reads as TGTGCCAGTAGGGAGATCGGGAACACTGAAGCTTTCTTT.